This is a list of T cell receptor beta chains from one sample in a study of identical twins. TCRdb redid the calling of the 5' RACE reads with MiXCR, one entry per CDR3 protein. Of about 900,000 distinct CDR3 sequences in the sample, 9% to 15% were seen once. The sample also formed part of further work on yellow fever vaccine responses in identical twins.

Material for sequencing was PBMCs. The receptor set was obtained from a woman aged 18 to 35 in good health. Each CDR3 is given with its conserved first and last residue. The order of the fields is J gene, D gene, clone size, V gene, CDR3 DNA, CDR3 protein. D genes are given only for firm matches. Clone sizes are given selectively: once, few, many, or a class where the clone is expanded.

J gene: TRBJ1-5; D gene: TRBD1; clone size: .; V gene: TRBV6-1; CDR3 DNA: TGTGCCAGCAGCAGGACAGGGGCCCGGTCGAGCAATCAGCCCCAGCATTTT; CDR3 protein: CASSRTGARSSNQPQHF
J gene: TRBJ2-3; D gene: .; clone size: many; V gene: TRBV20-1; CDR3 DNA: TGCAGTGCCACCCGGGACACCAGCACAGATACGCAGTATTTT; CDR3 protein: CSATRDTSTDTQYF
J gene: TRBJ1-3; D gene: .; clone size: few; V gene: TRBV12-3/TRBV12-4; CDR3 DNA: TGTGCCAGCAAAGGCGCCTCCAGCGGGGCCGCCGGAAACACCATATATTTT; CDR3 protein: CASKGASSGAAGNTIYF
J gene: TRBJ1-2; D gene: .; clone size: many; V gene: TRBV12-3/TRBV12-4; CDR3 DNA: TGTGCCAGCAGTTCCACAGGACCGACTTCTAGCTATGGCTACACCTTC; CDR3 protein: CASSSTGPTSSYGYTF
J gene: TRBJ2-3; D gene: TRBD1; clone size: .; V gene: TRBV15; CDR3 DNA: TGTGCCACCAGCAGAGGTGAGGGGGCTAGCACAGATACGCAGTATTTT; CDR3 protein: CATSRGEGASTDTQYF
J gene: TRBJ2-7; D gene: .; clone size: few; V gene: TRBV12-3/TRBV12-4; CDR3 DNA: TGTGCCAGCGCGAAACGGGCTAGACGGATTTACGAGCAGTACTTC; CDR3 protein: CASAKRARRIYEQYF
J gene: TRBJ2-3; D gene: .; clone size: .; V gene: TRBV6-1; CDR3 DNA: TGTGCCAGCAAGATGGGCACAGATACGCAGTATTTT; CDR3 protein: CASKMGTDTQYF
J gene: TRBJ2-3; D gene: .; clone size: few; V gene: TRBV12-3/TRBV12-4; CDR3 DNA: TGTGCCAGCACCCCACGTGGGTCTAGCACAGATACGCAGTATTTT; CDR3 protein: CASTPRGSSTDTQYF
J gene: TRBJ2-1; D gene: .; clone size: .; V gene: TRBV7-3; CDR3 DNA: TGTGCCAGCAGCGCCGGTTCGACAGAGCAGTTCTTC; CDR3 protein: CASSAGSTEQFF
J gene: TRBJ2-3; D gene: .; clone size: few; V gene: TRBV11-2; CDR3 DNA: TGTGCCAGCAGCTCTTTAGCGGAAAGTCCAGATACGCAGTATTTT; CDR3 protein: CASSSLAESPDTQYF
J gene: TRBJ1-1; D gene: .; clone size: .; V gene: TRBV20-1; CDR3 DNA: TGCAGTGCTAGAGGCAGGTCTGGTGGGGGTGAAGCTTTCTTT; CDR3 protein: CSARGRSGGGEAFF
J gene: TRBJ2-2; D gene: .; clone size: .; V gene: TRBV9; CDR3 DNA: TGTGCCAGCCAGAGGGGCGGGGAGCTGTTTTTT; CDR3 protein: CASQRGGELFF
J gene: TRBJ2-1; D gene: .; clone size: .; V gene: TRBV29-1; CDR3 DNA: TGCAGTGGGTTTAGAGTGGCCTCCAATGAGCAGTTCTTC; CDR3 protein: CSGFRVASNEQFF
J gene: TRBJ2-1; D gene: .; clone size: .; V gene: TRBV3-1; CDR3 DNA: TGTGCCAGCAGCCCCGCCTTTGGACAGAACAATGAGCAGTTCTTC; CDR3 protein: CASSPAFGQNNEQFF
J gene: TRBJ2-3; D gene: .; clone size: few; V gene: TRBV10-3; CDR3 DNA: TGTGCCATCAGTGGGAGGGGTTGGACAGATACGCAGTATTTT; CDR3 protein: CAISGRGWTDTQYF
J gene: TRBJ2-7; D gene: .; clone size: .; V gene: TRBV4-2; CDR3 DNA: TGTGCCAGCAGCCGCGACTCGGAGGGGGAGCAGTACTTC; CDR3 protein: CASSRDSEGEQYF
J gene: TRBJ2-1; D gene: TRBD2; clone size: few; V gene: TRBV5-1; CDR3 DNA: TGCGCCAGCAGCGTAAACTTAGCGGGATTTGATGAGCAGTTCTTC; CDR3 protein: CASSVNLAGFDEQFF
J gene: TRBJ1-5; D gene: .; clone size: .; V gene: TRBV24-1; CDR3 DNA: TGTGCCACCAGTGAAACAGGTCGTAGCAATCAGCCCCAGCATTTT; CDR3 protein: CATSETGRSNQPQHF
J gene: TRBJ2-2; D gene: .; clone size: few; V gene: TRBV20-1; CDR3 DNA: TGCAGTGCTAGCGCACAGAACACCGGGGAGCTGTTTTTT; CDR3 protein: CSASAQNTGELFF
J gene: TRBJ2-3; D gene: .; clone size: once; V gene: TRBV12-3/TRBV12-4; CDR3 DNA: TGTGCCAGCAGTCCAGAGCGGAGAAGCACAGATACGCAGTATTTT; CDR3 protein: CASSPERRSTDTQYF
J gene: TRBJ2-3; D gene: .; clone size: .; V gene: TRBV6-1; CDR3 DNA: TGTGCCAGCAGGGCAGGTCAGACGCGCACAGATACGCAGTATTTT; CDR3 protein: CASRAGQTRTDTQYF
J gene: TRBJ2-3; D gene: .; clone size: many; V gene: TRBV5-1; CDR3 DNA: TGCGCCAGCAGCTTGGCCGGACTTAAAGATACGCAGTATTTT; CDR3 protein: CASSLAGLKDTQYF
J gene: TRBJ2-7; D gene: TRBD1; clone size: few; V gene: TRBV12-3/TRBV12-4; CDR3 DNA: TGTGCCAGCAGTTTAACAGGGGCCCCGGGCGAGCAGTACTTC; CDR3 protein: CASSLTGAPGEQYF
J gene: TRBJ2-1; D gene: .; clone size: .; V gene: TRBV20-1; CDR3 DNA: TGCAGTGCTAGAGCCCCCCCTGCTGAGCAGTTCTTC; CDR3 protein: CSARAPPAEQFF
J gene: TRBJ2-2; D gene: TRBD2; clone size: .; V gene: TRBV7-9; CDR3 DNA: TGTGCCAGCAGCCGCGGGGGATGGAACACCGGGGAGCTGTTTTTT; CDR3 protein: CASSRGGWNTGELFF
J gene: TRBJ2-7; D gene: .; clone size: .; V gene: TRBV15; CDR3 DNA: TGTGCCACCAGCAGAGATGGGGTGGGGGAGCAGTACTTC; CDR3 protein: CATSRDGVGEQYF